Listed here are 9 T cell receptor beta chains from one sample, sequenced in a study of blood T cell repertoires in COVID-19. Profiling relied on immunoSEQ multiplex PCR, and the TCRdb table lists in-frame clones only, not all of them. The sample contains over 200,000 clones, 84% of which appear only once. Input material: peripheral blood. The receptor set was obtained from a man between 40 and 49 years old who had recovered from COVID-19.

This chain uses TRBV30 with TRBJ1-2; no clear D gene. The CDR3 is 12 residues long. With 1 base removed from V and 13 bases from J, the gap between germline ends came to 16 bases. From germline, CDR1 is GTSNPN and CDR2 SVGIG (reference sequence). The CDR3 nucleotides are TGTGCCTGGAGTGCGTCCGGGGTCTTTGCCACCTTC. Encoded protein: CAWSASGVFATF.

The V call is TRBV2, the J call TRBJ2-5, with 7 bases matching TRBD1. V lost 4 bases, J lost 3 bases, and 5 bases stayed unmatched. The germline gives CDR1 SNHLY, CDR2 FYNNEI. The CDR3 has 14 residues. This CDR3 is CASSGTGPKETQYF. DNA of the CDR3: TGTGCCAGCAGTGGGACAGGACCCAAAGAGACCCAGTACTTC.

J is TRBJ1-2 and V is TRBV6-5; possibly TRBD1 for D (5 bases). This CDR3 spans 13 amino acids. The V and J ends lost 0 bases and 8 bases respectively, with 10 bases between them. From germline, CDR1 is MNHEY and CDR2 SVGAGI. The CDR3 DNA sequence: TGTGCCAGCAGTTACTCAGGGGCGGAAGGCTACACCTTC. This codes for CASSYSGAEGYTF.

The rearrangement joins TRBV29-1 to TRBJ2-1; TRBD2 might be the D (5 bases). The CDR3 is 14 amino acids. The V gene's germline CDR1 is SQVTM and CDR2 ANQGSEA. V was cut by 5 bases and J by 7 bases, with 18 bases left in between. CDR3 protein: CSVILDFFGNEQFF. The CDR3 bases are TGCAGCGTTATTCTGGACTTCTTCGGAAATGAGCAGTTCTTC.

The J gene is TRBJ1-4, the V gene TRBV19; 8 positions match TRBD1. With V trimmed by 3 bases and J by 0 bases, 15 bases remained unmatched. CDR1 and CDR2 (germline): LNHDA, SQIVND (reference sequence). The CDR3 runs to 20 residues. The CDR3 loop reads CASSIRKRQGLGATNEKLFF. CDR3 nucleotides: TGTGCCAGTAGTATCCGAAAACGACAGGGGCTAGGGGCAACTAATGAAAAACTGTTTTTT.

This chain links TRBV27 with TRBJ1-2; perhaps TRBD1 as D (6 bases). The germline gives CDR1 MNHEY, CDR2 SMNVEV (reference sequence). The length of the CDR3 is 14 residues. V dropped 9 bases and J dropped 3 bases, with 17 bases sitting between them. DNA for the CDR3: TGTGCCAGATACAGGGACCCGAGCGACTATGGCTACACCTTC. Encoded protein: CARYRDPSDYGYTF.

CDR3 protein: CASSNVWASGNTIYF. In DNA, the CDR3 is TGTGCCAGCAGTAACGTCTGGGCCTCTGGAAACACCATATATTTT. The chain is built from TRBV3-1 (or the pseudogene TRBV3-2) and TRBJ1-3, with D unresolved. Germline CDR1 LGHDT, CDR2 YNNKEL (reference sequence). CDR3 length equals 15 residues. V was shortened by 6 bases and J by 0 bases, with 12 bases between the two germline ends.

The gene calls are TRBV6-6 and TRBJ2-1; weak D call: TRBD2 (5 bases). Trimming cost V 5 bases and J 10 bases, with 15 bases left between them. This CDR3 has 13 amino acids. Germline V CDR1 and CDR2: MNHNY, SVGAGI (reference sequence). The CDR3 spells CASSPRAFSEQFF. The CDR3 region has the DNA TGTGCCAGCAGTCCGCGGGCGTTCAGCGAGCAGTTCTTC.

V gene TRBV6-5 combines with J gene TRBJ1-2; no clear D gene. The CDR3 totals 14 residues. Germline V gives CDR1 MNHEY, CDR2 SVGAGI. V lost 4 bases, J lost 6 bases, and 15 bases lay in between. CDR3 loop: CASSSTHEIHGYTF. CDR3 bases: TGTGCCAGCAGTTCTACCCACGAGATCCATGGCTACACCTTC.